A single sample is the source of the 13 T cell receptor beta chains below, sequenced in a study of beta chain features in type 1 diabetes. Their specific antigens are unknown. Study-wide points: Among all four CD4+ subsets, Type 1 diabetes patients had TCRB CDR3s that were moderately but significantly shorter.

Since all of the isolated RNA was reverse transcribed, expressed TCRB transcripts were what got sequenced. Libraries were prepared by immunoSEQ multiplex PCR; TCRdb keeps only in-frame clonotypes and omits some of them. The data show under 400,000 clones, roughly 12% seen once. The material sequenced was naive CD4+ T cells from blood. The receptors stem from a young woman with type 1 diabetes.

This sequence joins TRBV6-1 and TRBJ2-7; D might be TRBD2 (6 bases). The CDR3 contains 14 residues. V lost 6 bases and J 7 bases, leaving 19 bases between the germline ends. The germline V gene has CDR1 MNHNS and CDR2 SASEGT. CDR3 sequence (DNA): TGTGCCAGCAGCGAGGGACTGCTGCGGAGGGAGCAGTACTTC. It encodes CASSEGLLRREQYF.

This clone has only a few counts. This chain joins TRBV10-3 and TRBJ2-1, with TRBD2 identical over 9 bases. There are 12 residues in the CDR3. The ends lost 10 bases at V and 6 bases at J; junction bases unmatched: 4. Germline V CDR1 and CDR2: ENHRY, SYGVKD. CDR3 sequence reads: CASGGAINEQFF. The CDR3 nucleotides are TGTGCCAGCGGGGGGGCCATCAATGAGCAGTTCTTC.

This clone was seen only a few times. The chain couples TRBV18 to TRBJ2-7; D is undetermined. Germline V CDR1 and CDR2: KGHSH, LQKENI. The ends were cut back, 6 bases at V and 5 bases at J, with 17 bases in the middle. The CDR3 loop spans 14 amino acids. Here the CDR3 DNA reads TGTGCCAGCTCCCCCCAGTCGTCCCAGGACGAGCAGTACTTC. It codes for CASSPQSSQDEQYF.

The chain uses TRBV18 and TRBJ1-5; tentatively, D is TRBD1 (6 bases). The ends were cut back, 3 bases at V and 7 bases at J, with 13 bases in the middle. The germline gives CDR1 KGHSH, CDR2 LQKENI. The CDR3 has 14 residues. CDR3 protein: CASSPPAGAQPQHF. The CDR3 DNA sequence: TGTGCCAGCTCACCCCCGGCGGGGGCCCAGCCCCAGCATTTT.

This chain uses TRBV14 with TRBJ1-3; D is uncertain. V was pared by 1 base and J by 6 bases, with 4 bases between. From germline, CDR1 is SGHDN and CDR2 FVKESK. CDR3 length equals 12 residues. CDR3: CASSQVQNTIYF. The CDR3 nucleotides read TGTGCCAGCAGCCAAGTACAAAACACCATATATTTT.

The rearrangement uses TRBV4-3 and TRBJ1-2; 8 positions match TRBD1. There are 15 residues in the CDR3. V lost 1 base to trimming and J lost 6 bases; unmatched junction nucleotides: 7. CDR1 and CDR2 (germline): LGHNA, YSLEER. The CDR3 nucleotides are TGCGCCAGCAGCCAAGGGGCGGACAGGGCGGATGGCTACACCTTC. It codes for CASSQGADRADGYTF.

This clone showed up just a few times. V usage is TRBV6-6 and J usage is TRBJ1-1; tentatively, D is TRBD1 (5 bases). The CDR3 sequence is 13 residues long. From germline, CDR1 is MNHNY and CDR2 SVGAGI (reference sequence). V was trimmed by 5 bases and J by 4 bases, leaving 11 bases between them. The CDR3 protein is CASSADRITEAFF. CDR3 coding DNA: TGTGCCAGCAGTGCAGACAGAATCACTGAAGCTTTCTTT.

This clone was counted a few times. The chain carries TRBV6-5 and TRBJ2-1, with D perhaps matching TRBD2 (5 bases). Trimming cost V 5 bases and J 7 bases, with 15 bases left between them. This CDR3 is built from 14 residues. The germline V gene encodes CDR1 MNHEY and CDR2 SVGAGI. CDR3 bases: TGTGCCAGCAGTCCTTGGACTCCCCATAATGAGCAGTTCTTC. Residues: CASSPWTPHNEQFF.

The chain uses TRBV28 and TRBJ2-7, with TRBD1 matching over 8 bases. The V gene end was trimmed by 7 bases and the J gene end by 4 bases; junction bases not matched to a gene: 9. Per the germline V gene, CDR1 is MDHEN and CDR2 is SYDVKM. The CDR3 spans 14 residues. The CDR3 DNA is TGTGCCAGCACACTGGGGCAGGGGGCATACGAGCAGTACTTC. Amino acid sequence: CASTLGQGAYEQYF. The full variable domain, in which reference TRBV28 and TRBJ2-7 provide the parts outside the CDR3, is DVKVTQSSRYLVKRTGEKVFLECVQDMDHENMFWYRQDPGLGLRLIYFSYDVKMKEKGDIPEGYSVSREKKERFSLILESASTNQTSMYLCASTLGQGAYEQYFGPGTRLTVT.

The chain has TRBV5-1 and TRBJ2-7; D gene unclear. Between the trimmed V and J ends, which lost 6 bases and 1 base, there was a span of 11 bases. Germline V gives CDR1 SGHRS, CDR2 YFSETQ. The CDR3 is 13 amino acids. CDR3 nucleotide sequence: TGCGCCAGCATGATCGTCGGGTCCTACGAGCAGTACTTC. This translates into CASMIVGSYEQYF.

The chain employs TRBV28 and TRBJ2-3; D call uncertain. The ends were cut back, 3 bases at V and 1 base at J, with 11 bases in the middle. Germline V lookup: CDR1 MDHEN, CDR2 SYDVKM. There are 15 residues in the CDR3. The CDR3 loop is CASSFKQAGTDTQYF. The CDR3 DNA reads as TGTGCCAGCAGTTTTAAGCAGGCTGGCACAGATACGCAGTATTTT.

Regarding this clone: Its ends do not fully match the called genes, so a read error is possible. This sequence joins TRBV29-1 and TRBJ1-2; no clear D. Germline assignment: CDR1 SQVTM and CDR2 ANQGSEA. This CDR3 has 13 amino acids. The chain's CDR3 is CSDERHQDYGYTF. The DNA for the CDR3 is TGCAGCGATGAAAGACATCAAGATTATGGCTACACCTTC.

The V gene is TRBV4-1, the J gene TRBJ2-1; possibly TRBD2 for D (6 bases). The V gene's germline CDR1 is MGHRA and CDR2 YSYEKL. The CDR3 has 18 residues. V dropped 1 base and J dropped 0 bases, with 16 bases sitting between them. The CDR3 nucleotides are TGCGCCAGCAGCCAAGCTGGGGCGCTAGCGAGCTCCTACAATGAGCAGTTCTTC. Translating gives CASSQAGALASSYNEQFF.